The following is a T cell receptor (beta chain) sequence with its context. Anywhere from 1 to 8 samples came from each patient, spanning pretreatment and on-treatment. From germline, CDR1 is SGHTA and CDR2 FQGNSA. Trimming left V 4 bases short and J 7 bases short, with 10 bases between. The CDR3 contains 13 residues. This sample was taken from a study of PD-L1 blockade in urothelial cancer. About the study: About 85% of the 29 patients were males with bladder-origin urothelial cancer. Patients' histories included 0 to 3 prior chemotherapy regimens. Investigators checked blood 3 weeks (second dose) and 6 weeks after treatment start.

Sequencing used immunoSEQ multiplex PCR; TCRdb keeps in-frame clones, though not all of them. The sample shows under 40,000 clones, about 89% of them seen only once. The source is a man aged 50-59 years with urothelial cancer. This specimen was PBMCs, taken around atezolizumab (anti-PD-L1) treatment. The J gene is TRBJ2-2, the V gene TRBV7-2; D is unclear. CDR3 loop: CASSSRHIGELFF. CDR3 DNA sequence: TGTGCCAGCAGCTCCCGACATATCGGGGAGCTGTTTTTT. Full variable domain (outside the CDR3, taken from reference TRBV7-2 and TRBJ2-2): GAGVSQSPSNKVTEKGKDVELRCDPISGHTALYWYRQSLGQGLEFLIYFQGNSAPDKSGLPSDRFSAERTGGSVSTLTIQRTQQEDSAVYLCASSSRHIGELFFGEGSRLTVL.